A selection of T cell receptor beta chains follows, all from one sample in a study of T cells in Graves' hyperthyroidism and ophthalmopathy. TCRdb independently ran MiXCR on the multiplex PCR reads; one entry per CDR3 protein. The table shows under 400,000 distinct CDR3 sequences, with 15% to 20% occurring only once. The source material was blood. The receptor source for this set is a woman aged 40 to 55 with Graves' ophthalmopathy. CDR3s include the opening cysteine and the closing phenylalanine or tryptophan. A D gene is named only where the DNA matches it firmly. Some rows have no size entry. The others give once, few or many, or a class for an expanded clone.

len: 13; j_gene: TRBJ2-7; abundance: few; d_gene: TRBD2; v_gene: TRBV6-1; CDR3aa: CASSALAGYEQYF; CDR3nt: TGTGCCAGCAGCGCTCTAGCGGGCTACGAGCAGTACTTC
len: 18; j_gene: TRBJ2-7; abundance: many; d_gene: TRBD2; v_gene: TRBV27; CDR3aa: CASSYAGTSGSGIYEQYF; CDR3nt: TGTGCCAGCAGCTATGCCGGGACTAGCGGGAGCGGTATCTACGAGCAGTACTTC
len: 17; j_gene: TRBJ2-5; abundance: many; d_gene: TRBD1; v_gene: TRBV7-2; CDR3aa: CASSLLSGTGLQETQYF; CDR3nt: TGTGCCAGCAGCTTATTATCCGGGACAGGGCTACAAGAGACCCAGTACTTC
len: 15; j_gene: TRBJ1-3; abundance: many; d_gene: TRBD1; v_gene: TRBV28; CDR3aa: CASSFRDRVGNTIYF; CDR3nt: TGTGCCAGCAGTTTCCGGGACAGGGTGGGAAACACCATATATTTT
len: 15; j_gene: TRBJ2-7; abundance: many; d_gene: NA; v_gene: TRBV5-1; CDR3aa: CASSSDSLTLYEQYF; CDR3nt: TGCGCCAGCAGCTCGGACTCCCTTACACTTTACGAGCAGTACTTC
len: 15; j_gene: TRBJ2-5; abundance: many; d_gene: NA; v_gene: TRBV6-1; CDR3aa: CASSFGGTLGETQYF; CDR3nt: TGTGCCAGCAGCTTCGGGGGCACATTAGGGGAGACCCAGTACTTC
len: 14; j_gene: TRBJ1-2; abundance: many; d_gene: NA; v_gene: TRBV5-1; CDR3aa: CASSLEYRDYGCTF; CDR3nt: TGCGCCAGCAGCTTGGAATACAGGGACTATGGCTGCACCTTC
len: 15; j_gene: TRBJ1-5; abundance: many; d_gene: NA; v_gene: TRBV2; CDR3aa: CASSEGAVGNQPQHF; CDR3nt: TGTGCCAGCAGTGAGGGGGCGGTTGGCAATCAGCCCCAGCATTTT
len: 19; j_gene: TRBJ1-5; abundance: many; d_gene: NA; v_gene: TRBV6-6; CDR3aa: CASSPRSASLFNSNQPQHF; CDR3nt: TGTGCCAGCAGCCCCAGGTCGGCTTCCCTCTTCAATAGCAATCAGCCCCAGCATTTT
len: 14; j_gene: TRBJ2-7; abundance: many; d_gene: NA; v_gene: TRBV30; CDR3aa: CAWTPGRANYEQYF; CDR3nt: TGTGCCTGGACACCGGGCAGGGCGAACTACGAGCAGTACTTC
len: 12; j_gene: TRBJ2-5; abundance: many; d_gene: NA; v_gene: TRBV15; CDR3aa: CATSRGEETQYF; CDR3nt: TGTGCCACCAGCAGAGGGGAGGAGACCCAGTACTTC
len: 15; j_gene: TRBJ1-2; abundance: many; d_gene: NA; v_gene: TRBV27; CDR3aa: CASSLSAGTKYGYTF; CDR3nt: TGTGCCAGCAGTTTATCGGCAGGCACGAAATATGGCTACACCTTC
len: 15; j_gene: TRBJ2-5; abundance: many; d_gene: TRBD2; v_gene: TRBV6-1; CDR3aa: CASSGSLASKETQYF; CDR3nt: TGTGCCAGCAGTGGGTCACTAGCGTCCAAAGAGACCCAGTACTTC
len: 14; j_gene: TRBJ1-1; abundance: many; d_gene: NA; v_gene: TRBV6-5; CDR3aa: CASSYIRDGTEAFF; CDR3nt: TGTGCCAGCAGTTACATTAGGGATGGCACTGAAGCTTTCTTT
len: 14; j_gene: TRBJ2-1; abundance: many; d_gene: NA; v_gene: TRBV6-1; CDR3aa: CASSLMDQYNEQFF; CDR3nt: TGTGCCAGCAGCCTGATGGACCAATACAATGAGCAGTTCTTC
len: 13; j_gene: TRBJ1-1; abundance: few; d_gene: NA; v_gene: TRBV28; CDR3aa: CALTRQINTEAFF; CDR3nt: TGTGCCCTCACCCGGCAGATTAACACTGAAGCTTTCTTT
len: 15; j_gene: TRBJ2-2; abundance: many; d_gene: TRBD2; v_gene: TRBV5-1; CDR3aa: CASSLRTRETGELFF; CDR3nt: TGCGCCAGCAGCTTGAGGACTAGAGAAACCGGGGAGCTGTTTTTT
len: 15; j_gene: TRBJ1-2; abundance: once; d_gene: NA; v_gene: TRBV24-1; CDR3aa: CATSDFDGSLGSYTF; CDR3nt: TGTGCCACCAGTGATTTTGATGGCAGCCTTGGTAGCTACACCTTC
len: 16; j_gene: TRBJ2-5; abundance: many; d_gene: NA; v_gene: TRBV27; CDR3aa: CASSSKRTDREETQYF; CDR3nt: TGTGCCAGCAGTTCAAAGCGGACAGATCGGGAAGAGACCCAGTACTTC
len: 15; j_gene: TRBJ1-1; abundance: few; d_gene: TRBD1; v_gene: TRBV5-1; CDR3aa: CASSSATRGPTEAFF; CDR3nt: TGCGCCAGCAGCTCGGCAACCAGGGGGCCAACTGAAGCTTTCTTT
len: 16; j_gene: TRBJ2-6; abundance: many; d_gene: NA; v_gene: TRBV5-5; CDR3aa: CASTSLLFVGANVLTF; CDR3nt: TGTGCCAGCACTTCCCTTTTGTTTGTCGGGGCCAACGTCCTGACTTTC
len: 15; j_gene: TRBJ2-2; abundance: many; d_gene: NA; v_gene: TRBV11-3; CDR3aa: CASSSKTGSTGELFF; CDR3nt: TGTGCCAGCAGCTCCAAGACTGGTAGCACCGGGGAGCTGTTTTTT
len: 14; j_gene: TRBJ1-1; abundance: many; d_gene: TRBD1; v_gene: TRBV19; CDR3aa: CASRDRGWSTEAFF; CDR3nt: TGTGCCAGTAGGGACAGGGGTTGGAGCACTGAAGCTTTCTTT
len: 18; j_gene: TRBJ2-2; abundance: NA; d_gene: TRBD2; v_gene: TRBV5-1; CDR3aa: CASSLAPTSGSPTGELFF; CDR3nt: TGCGCCAGCAGCTTGGCCCCGACTAGCGGGAGTCCCACCGGGGAGCTGTTTTTT
len: 15; j_gene: TRBJ1-1; abundance: many; d_gene: NA; v_gene: TRBV7-2; CDR3aa: CASSLPAGLNTEAFF; CDR3nt: TGTGCCAGCAGCTTACCGGCGGGCCTCAACACTGAAGCTTTCTTT
len: 14; j_gene: TRBJ1-5; abundance: many; d_gene: TRBD1; v_gene: TRBV2; CDR3aa: CASRRQGFYQPQHF; CDR3nt: TGTGCCAGCAGGAGACAGGGTTTCTATCAGCCCCAGCATTTT
len: 16; j_gene: TRBJ2-2; abundance: many; d_gene: TRBD2; v_gene: TRBV9; CDR3aa: CASSVGALAGTGELFF; CDR3nt: TGTGCCAGCAGCGTAGGTGCACTAGCGGGCACCGGGGAGCTGTTTTTT
len: 13; j_gene: TRBJ1-1; abundance: many; d_gene: NA; v_gene: TRBV7-9; CDR3aa: CASSVRDGLEAFF; CDR3nt: TGTGCCAGCAGCGTCCGGGACGGACTTGAAGCTTTCTTT
len: 16; j_gene: TRBJ1-1; abundance: many; d_gene: NA; v_gene: TRBV4-3; CDR3aa: CASSPGLTGKGTEAFF; CDR3nt: TGCGCCAGCAGCCCGGGACTAACAGGGAAGGGCACTGAAGCTTTCTTT
len: 15; j_gene: TRBJ1-1; abundance: many; d_gene: TRBD1; v_gene: TRBV5-1; CDR3aa: CASSLSTGKNTEAFF; CDR3nt: TGCGCCAGCAGCTTATCGACAGGGAAGAACACTGAAGCTTTCTTT
len: 15; j_gene: TRBJ2-3; abundance: many; d_gene: TRBD2; v_gene: TRBV6-2/TRBV6-3; CDR3aa: CASSYRSGRSDTQYF; CDR3nt: TGTGCCAGCAGTTACCGTAGCGGGAGGTCTGATACGCAGTATTTT
len: 13; j_gene: TRBJ1-2; abundance: NA; d_gene: TRBD1; v_gene: TRBV30; CDR3aa: CAWSYGQGGGYTF; CDR3nt: TGTGCCTGGAGTTACGGACAGGGAGGAGGCTACACCTTC
len: 15; j_gene: TRBJ2-7; abundance: many; d_gene: TRBD1; v_gene: TRBV25-1; CDR3aa: CASSGLDRGSYEQYF; CDR3nt: TGTGCCAGCAGTGGGCTAGACAGGGGGTCCTACGAGCAGTACTTC
len: 15; j_gene: TRBJ2-7; abundance: many; d_gene: NA; v_gene: TRBV19; CDR3aa: CASSKTGTATYEQYF; CDR3nt: TGTGCCAGTAGTAAGACCGGGACCGCTACCTACGAGCAGTACTTC
len: 15; j_gene: TRBJ2-3; abundance: many; d_gene: TRBD1; v_gene: TRBV28; CDR3aa: CASSSFGTGADTQYF; CDR3nt: TGTGCCAGCAGTTCCTTCGGTACAGGGGCAGATACGCAGTATTTT
len: 14; j_gene: TRBJ1-6; abundance: many; d_gene: NA; v_gene: TRBV28; CDR3aa: CAGRGGSYNSPLHF; CDR3nt: TGTGCCGGCCGGGGTGGATCCTATAATTCACCCCTCCACTTT
len: 12; j_gene: TRBJ2-7; abundance: many; d_gene: NA; v_gene: TRBV4-1; CDR3aa: CASSGEAYEQYF; CDR3nt: TGCGCCAGCAGCGGGGAGGCCTACGAGCAGTACTTC
len: 22; j_gene: TRBJ2-7; abundance: many; d_gene: TRBD2; v_gene: TRBV6-7; CDR3aa: CASSPSPWMTGLAGNPSYEQYF; CDR3nt: TGTGCCAGCAGTCCATCGCCCTGGATGACGGGACTAGCGGGAAACCCCTCCTACGAGCAGTACTTC
len: 13; j_gene: TRBJ2-7; abundance: many; d_gene: TRBD2; v_gene: TRBV12-3/TRBV12-4; CDR3aa: CASSFSRGAGQYF; CDR3nt: TGTGCCAGCAGTTTTTCGCGGGGGGCAGGGCAGTACTTC
len: 15; j_gene: TRBJ1-5; abundance: NA; d_gene: TRBD1; v_gene: TRBV12-3/TRBV12-4; CDR3aa: CASRRTGVDNQPQHF; CDR3nt: TGTGCCAGCAGAAGGACAGGGGTCGACAATCAGCCCCAGCATTTT
len: 16; j_gene: TRBJ1-5; abundance: NA; d_gene: NA; v_gene: TRBV6-1; CDR3aa: CASTELFTGRGQPQHF; CDR3nt: TGTGCCAGCACCGAATTATTCACAGGGAGGGGGCAGCCCCAGCATTTT